The 32 T cell receptor beta chains listed next were all sequenced from one sample in a study of blood T cell repertoires in COVID-19. Data came from immunoSEQ multiplex PCR; TCRdb stores just in-frame clones and leaves some out. The sample has around 24,000 clones, roughly nine tenths seen once; the top ten hold over 25%. Sequenced input: peripheral blood. These receptors all come from a woman in her seventies with active COVID-19.

A few counts support this clone. V and J are TRBV7-9 and TRBJ2-7; TRBD2 matches at 10 bases. Germline assignment: CDR1 SEHNR and CDR2 FQNEAQ (reference sequence). After removal of 11 bases from V and 6 bases from J, the junction contained 7 bases not matched to a gene. The CDR3 is made up of 12 amino acids. The chain's CDR3 is CAVERGGREQYF. CDR3 nucleotide sequence: TGTGCCGTAGAGCGGGGGGGCCGCGAGCAGTACTTC.

The chain joins TRBV6-5 to TRBJ2-5; a weak D match, TRBD1 (6 bases). This CDR3 is 13 amino acids long. Trimming took off 7 bases at V and 3 bases at J, with 12 bases between the two ends. The germline gives CDR1 MNHEY, CDR2 SVGAGI. The chain's CDR3 is CASIYGGEETQYF. DNA for the CDR3: TGTGCCAGCATATATGGGGGCGAAGAGACCCAGTACTTC.

The CDR3 loop is CASSMGASGGLTGELFF. Here the CDR3 DNA reads TGTGCCAGTAGTATGGGTGCTAGCGGGGGGCTGACCGGGGAGCTGTTTTTT. The chain joins TRBV19 to TRBJ2-2; the match to TRBD2 covers 11 bases. Germline CDR1 LNHDA, CDR2 SQIVND (reference sequence). The CDR3 extends over 17 amino acids. The ends lost 3 bases at V and 5 bases at J; junction bases unmatched: 8.

This chain links TRBV6-1 with TRBJ1-1; 7 bases are shared with TRBD1. The V gene's germline CDR1 is MNHNS and CDR2 SASEGT. Trimming removed 3 bases from V and 10 bases from J; junction bases left unmatched: 8. CDR3 length: 13 residues. The CDR3 coding sequence is TGTGCCAGCAGTGATATCCGACAGGGATCAGCTTTCTTT. Amino acid sequence: CASSDIRQGSAFF.

The rearrangement links TRBV19 to TRBJ1-1, with TRBD1 as a possible D gene (6 bases). V dropped 5 bases and J dropped 4 bases, with 17 bases sitting between them. Germline CDR1 is LNHDA and CDR2 is SQIVND (reference sequence). The CDR3 loop spans 15 amino acids. The CDR3 DNA reads TGTGCCAGTAGTCCTGTTCAACAGGGAATCACTGAAGCTTTCTTT. Its translation is CASSPVQQGITEAFF.

This chain connects TRBV28 to TRBJ2-7, with D possibly being TRBD2 (5 bases). Trimming shortened V by 6 bases and J by 4 bases, and 10 bases separated the two germline ends. Germline V gene lookup returns CDR1 MDHEN and CDR2 SYDVKM. CDR3 size: 12 residues. Here the CDR3 reads CASRGRVYEQYF. The DNA of the CDR3 is TGTGCCAGCAGAGGGCGGGTTTACGAGCAGTACTTC.

V is TRBV7-3 and J is TRBJ2-3, with 9 bases identical to TRBD1. The germline V gene encodes CDR1 SGHTA and CDR2 FQGTGA. Trimming cost V 5 bases and J 2 bases; bases outside gene matches: 5. CDR3 size: 15 residues. The CDR3 protein is CASSPGDRATDTQYF. CDR3 sequence (DNA): TGTGCCAGCAGCCCAGGGGACAGGGCCACAGATACGCAGTATTTT.

The chain combines TRBV4-1 with TRBJ2-3; 12 bases match TRBD2. The CDR3 is 15 amino acids. V lost 5 bases, J lost 3 bases, and 3 bases stayed unmatched. CDR1 and CDR2 (germline): MGHRA, YSYEKL. CDR3 region: CASSSGLAGTDTQYF. In DNA form, the CDR3 reads TGCGCCAGCAGCTCCGGACTAGCGGGAACAGATACGCAGTATTTT.

The chain uses TRBV7-2 and TRBJ2-1, with D perhaps matching TRBD2 (5 bases). The ends were cut back, 3 bases at V and 8 bases at J, with 14 bases in the middle. The germline CDR1 and CDR2 sequences are SGHTA and FQGNSA. CDR3 length equals 14 residues. The CDR3 region is CASSFGGALDEQFF. CDR3 nucleotide sequence: TGTGCCAGCAGCTTCGGAGGAGCGTTGGATGAGCAGTTCTTC.

This chain connects TRBV7-3 to TRBJ2-2, with unresolved D. Trimming cost V 4 bases and J 5 bases, with 8 bases left between them. The CDR3 length is 13 residues. Per the germline V gene, CDR1 is SGHTA and CDR2 is FQGTGA. This chain's CDR3 is CASSSSGTGELFF. The CDR3 DNA reads as TGTGCCAGCAGCTCGAGTGGTACCGGGGAGCTGTTTTTT. The variable domain in full, with the rest retrieved from reference TRBV7-3 and TRBJ2-2, is GAGVSQTPSNKVTEKGKYVELRCDPISGHTALYWYRQSLGQGPEFLIYFQGTGAADDSGLPNDRFFAVRPEGSVSTLKIQRTERGDSAVYLCASSSSGTGELFFGEGSRLTVL.

The chain couples TRBV7-2 to TRBJ1-6; no definite D call. V dropped 5 bases and J dropped 8 bases, with 4 bases sitting between them. From germline, CDR1 is SGHTA and CDR2 FQGNSA. This CDR3 has 11 amino acids. The CDR3 DNA reads TGTGCCAGCAGCAGAGATTCACCCCTCCACTTT. Amino acids: CASSRDSPLHF. Filled out from reference TRBV7-2 and TRBJ1-6, the complete variable domain reads GAGVSQSPSNKVTEKGKDVELRCDPISGHTALYWYRQSLGQGLEFLIYFQGNSAPDKSGLPSDRFSAERTGGSVSTLTIQRTQQEDSAVYLCASSRDSPLHFGNGTRLTVT.

The chain couples TRBV5-4 to TRBJ2-1, with TRBD1 as a possible D gene (7 bases). The germline V gene encodes CDR1 SGHNT and CDR2 YYREEE (reference sequence). V was trimmed by 6 bases and J by 3 bases, leaving 16 bases between them. The CDR3 has 15 amino acids. In nucleotides, the CDR3 is TGTGCCAGCAACTCTGGAGGGGGCCGCTACAATGAGCAGTTCTTC. Translating gives CASNSGGGRYNEQFF.

The rearrangement joins TRBV7-8 to TRBJ1-2; D gene unclear. V was shortened by 2 bases and J by 8 bases, with 15 bases between the two germline ends. This CDR3 spans 14 amino acids. Germline V CDR1 and CDR2: SGHVS, FQNEAQ. The CDR3 DNA sequence: TGTGCCAGCAGCTTATTGTCGGGGTACGGAGGCTACACCTTC. This gives the protein CASSLLSGYGGYTF.

The sample holds a few counts of this clone. This rearrangement joins TRBV2 to TRBJ1-5; 7 bases match TRBD1. Trimming took 6 bases from V and 1 from J; bases not matched to a gene: 6. The CDR3 length is 15 residues. Germline assignment: CDR1 SNHLY and CDR2 FYNNEI. CDR3 DNA: TGTGCCAGCAGACCGGGACAGTCAAGCAATCAGCCCCAGCATTTT. Encoded protein: CASRPGQSSNQPQHF.

CDR3 in amino acids: CASSHPRDYFGGTQYF. CDR3 nucleotide sequence: TGTGCCAGCAGCCACCCAAGGGACTACTTCGGGGGGACCCAGTACTTC. V gene TRBV7-2 combines with J gene TRBJ2-5, with 7 bases aligning to TRBD2. After removal of 5 bases from V and 7 bases from J, the junction contained 16 bases not matched to a gene. This CDR3 comprises 16 residues. Germline loops: CDR1 SGHTA, CDR2 FQGNSA.

V is TRBV27 and J is TRBJ2-5, with TRBD1 identical over 7 bases. CDR3 length: 14 residues. V lost 5 bases to trimming and J lost 5 bases; unmatched junction nucleotides: 8. CDR1 and CDR2 from the germline V gene are MNHEY and SMNVEV (reference sequence). CDR3 bases: TGTGCCAGCAGTCCGAGGGGGCTTCGGGAGACCCAGTACTTC. It encodes CASSPRGLRETQYF.

The gene calls are TRBV5-1 and TRBJ1-3, with TRBD1 matching 8 bases. Unmatched junction bases numbered 6, after V lost 0 bases and J lost 4 bases. Germline assignment: CDR1 SGHRS and CDR2 YFSETQ. The CDR3 has 16 amino acids. DNA of the CDR3: TGCGCCAGCAGCTTGGGGGCAGGGGGCTTCGGAAACACCATATATTTT. It specifies CASSLGAGGFGNTIYF.

The CDR3 protein is CASSAPGQESGNTIYF. CDR3 bases: TGTGCCAGCTCAGCCCCGGGACAGGAATCTGGAAACACCATATATTTT. This chain uses TRBV18 with TRBJ1-3, with 8 bases lining up with TRBD1. CDR3 length equals 16 residues. J gave up 1 base and V 5 bases, and 7 bases lay outside the gene matches. Germline CDR1 reads KGHSH; CDR2 reads LQKENI.

The J gene is TRBJ2-2, the V gene TRBV18, with a weak D call TRBD2 (6 bases). V shed 2 bases and J shed 1 base, with 8 bases lying between them. This CDR3 region has 15 residues. CDR1 is KGHSH and CDR2 is LQKENI in the germline V gene. This CDR3 is CASSPVTRNTGELFF. The CDR3, as DNA: TGTGCCAGCTCACCAGTGACTAGGAACACCGGGGAGCTGTTTTTT.

J is TRBJ2-5 and V is TRBV5-4, with D possibly TRBD2 on 5 matching bases. The CDR3 loop spans 16 amino acids. The V end lost 2 bases, the J end lost 3 bases, and 17 bases lay between the germline ends. Looked up from germline, CDR1 is SGHNT and CDR2 is YYREEE (reference sequence). CDR3 DNA: TGTGCCAGCAGCTTAAGCGGTCGTGTCACTAAAGAGACCCAGTACTTC. Encoded protein: CASSLSGRVTKETQYF.

J is TRBJ2-7 and V is TRBV5-1, with a tentative D call TRBD1 (7 bases). Germline V gene sequence: CDR1 SGHRS, CDR2 YFSETQ. V dropped 0 bases and J dropped 7 bases, with 23 bases sitting between them. The CDR3 has 17 amino acids. CDR3 in DNA: TGCGCCAGCAGCTTGGATTCGGGGGACAGAAGGGCTGTGGAGCAGTACTTC. Encoded protein: CASSLDSGDRRAVEQYF. The complete variable domain, with remaining parts taken from reference TRBV5-1 and TRBJ2-7, reads KAGVTQTPRYLIKTRGQQVTLSCSPISGHRSVSWYQQTPGQGLQFLFEYFSETQRNKGNFPGRFSGRQFSNSRSEMNVSTLELGDSALYLCASSLDSGDRRAVEQYFGPGTRLTVT.

J is TRBJ1-1 and V is TRBV19, with D hard to call. CDR3 length: 13 amino acids. Germline CDR1 is LNHDA and CDR2 is SQIVND (reference sequence). Between the trimmed V and J ends, which lost 1 base and 3 bases, there was a span of 6 bases. The CDR3 nucleotides are TGTGCCAGTAGTATAGGTTCTCACACTGAAGCTTTCTTT. Protein sequence: CASSIGSHTEAFF.

The rearrangement joins TRBV6-4 to TRBJ1-6; the match to TRBD1 covers 9 bases. CDR3 length: 14 amino acids. The germline V gene encodes CDR1 MRHNA and CDR2 SNTAGT. The V segment lost 3 bases and the J segment 6 bases; nucleotides outside the gene matches: 0. The CDR3 protein is CASSEQGANSPLHF. The CDR3 coding sequence is TGTGCCAGCAGTGAACAGGGGGCTAATTCACCCCTCCACTTT.

Details on this clone: Compared with germline, one end of the junction differs, possibly owing to a read error. This rearrangement joins TRBV28 to TRBJ2-1; TRBD1 matches 9 bases. In germline, CDR1 is MDHEN, CDR2 SYDVKM. The CDR3 spans 14 residues. CDR3 sequence reads: CASSLKQGAHPRVF. The CDR3 DNA sequence: TGTGCCAGCAGTTTGAAACAGGGGGCGCATCCACGCGTCTTC.

The chain links TRBV27 to TRBJ2-5, with 9 nucleotides matching TRBD1. The CDR3 spans 14 residues. V shed 4 bases and J 5 bases; nucleotides not matched to a gene: 5. The V gene's germline CDR1 is MNHEY and CDR2 SMNVEV (reference sequence). The CDR3 sequence is CASSSYRGRETQYF. The CDR3 region has the DNA TGTGCCAGCAGTTCGTACAGGGGGCGGGAGACCCAGTACTTC.

This clone was detected a few times. The chain recombines TRBV19 with TRBJ1-1; TRBD1 is a possible D gene (6 bases). V gave up 5 bases and J gave up 1 base, with 17 bases separating them. Germline V CDR1 and CDR2: LNHDA, SQIVND (reference sequence). The CDR3 totals 16 residues. In DNA form, the CDR3 reads TGTGCCAGTAGTCAGGGGACCTTGGGAACGAACACTGAAGCTTTCTTT. Translating it yields CASSQGTLGTNTEAFF.

In its sample, this clone was seen once. This chain links TRBV6-5 with TRBJ1-5; the match to TRBD1 covers 9 bases. J was trimmed by 6 bases and V by 6 bases; bases with no gene match: 9. This CDR3 contains 15 residues. Germline values: CDR1 MNHEY, CDR2 SVGAGI. CDR3 nucleotide sequence: TGTGCCAGCAGGCAAAACAGGGGGCAGGGTCAGCCCCAGCATTTT. Amino acid sequence: CASRQNRGQGQPQHF.

The V call is TRBV28, the J call TRBJ1-3; D remains unclear. The germline V and J ends were trimmed by 5 bases and 6 bases, with 20 bases remaining between them. The germline CDR1 and CDR2 sequences are MDHEN and SYDVKM. This CDR3 is built from 16 residues. Here the CDR3 reads CASSPPVGRPINTIYF. The CDR3 bases are TGTGCCAGCAGTCCTCCGGTGGGGAGACCCATAAACACCATATATTTT.

V usage is TRBV7-2 and J usage is TRBJ2-1; 7 bases line up with TRBD1. The CDR3 is 13 amino acids. Germline-derived CDR1 and CDR2 are SGHTA and FQGNSA. The J segment lost 6 bases and the V segment lost 5 bases, leaving 4 bases of the junction unmatched. In nucleotides, the CDR3 is TGTGCCAGCAGCCGTGACAGGGTCAATGAGCAGTTCTTC. Its protein product is CASSRDRVNEQFF.

This clone was seen only once. The gene calls are TRBV19 and TRBJ2-2; D is perhaps TRBD1 (6 bases). Germline V CDR1 and CDR2: LNHDA, SQIVND (reference sequence). V lost 4 bases to trimming and J lost 4 bases, with 10 bases between them. The CDR3 length is 14 residues. CDR3 DNA sequence: TGTGCCAGTAGTACCGGGACAACCACCGGGGAGCTGTTTTTT. Translating it yields CASSTGTTTGELFF.

V and J are TRBV6-5 and TRBJ2-5; 10 positions agree with TRBD2. CDR3 size: 15 residues. Germline CDR1 MNHEY, CDR2 SVGAGI. J gave up 0 bases and V 6 bases, and 4 bases lay outside the gene matches. CDR3 sequence reads: CASRGSGGYQETQYF. The CDR3 bases are TGTGCCAGCAGGGGTAGCGGGGGGTACCAAGAGACCCAGTACTTC.

The genes are TRBV30 and TRBJ2-1; TRBD1 matches 7 bases. Germline lookup yields CDR1 GTSNPN and CDR2 SVGIG (reference sequence). This CDR3 is built from 14 residues. V trimming: 6 bases; J trimming: 4 bases; junction bases outside the gene matches: 9. The CDR3 DNA follows: TGTGCCTGCGCGCTCGGGACAGCATACAATGAGCAGTTCTTC. Translated: CACALGTAYNEQFF.